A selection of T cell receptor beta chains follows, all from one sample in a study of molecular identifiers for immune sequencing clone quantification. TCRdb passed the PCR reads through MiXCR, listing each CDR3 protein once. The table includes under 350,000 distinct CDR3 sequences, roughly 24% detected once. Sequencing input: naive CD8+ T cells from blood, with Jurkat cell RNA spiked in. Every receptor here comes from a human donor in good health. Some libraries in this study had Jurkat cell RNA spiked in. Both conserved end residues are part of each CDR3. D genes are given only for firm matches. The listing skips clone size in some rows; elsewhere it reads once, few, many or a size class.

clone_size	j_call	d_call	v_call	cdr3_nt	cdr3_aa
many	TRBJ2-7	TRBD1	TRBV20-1	TGCAGTGCTAGACCACGGGACAGGGGATACGAGCAGTACTTC	CSARPRDRGYEQYF
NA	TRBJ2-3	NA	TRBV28	TGTGCCAGCAGTTTACTTGGTCCGACAGATACGCAGTATTTT	CASSLLGPTDTQYF
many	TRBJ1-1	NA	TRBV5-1	TGCGCCAGCAGCATAGGGGGGACGCACACTGAAGCTTTCTTT	CASSIGGTHTEAFF
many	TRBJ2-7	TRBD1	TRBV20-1	TGCAGTGCAATAACAGGGGGCGAGCAGTACTTC	CSAITGGEQYF
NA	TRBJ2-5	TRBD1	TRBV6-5	TGTGCCAGCAGTCTAGGGGGCGAGCGAGAGACCCAGTACTTC	CASSLGGERETQYF
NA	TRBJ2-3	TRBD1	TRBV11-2	TGTGCCAGCAGCTTACTTGTGACAGGGAGTTTAGATACGCAGTATTTT	CASSLLVTGSLDTQYF
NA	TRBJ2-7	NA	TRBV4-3	TGCGCCCGCAGCCAAGGACCCGGGGAAGGCTACGAGCAGTACTTC	CARSQGPGEGYEQYF
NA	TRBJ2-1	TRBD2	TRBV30	TGTGCCTGGAGCGTAGTAGCGGGATCCTACAATGAGCGGTTCTTC	CAWSVVAGSYNERFF
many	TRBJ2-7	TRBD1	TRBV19	TGTGCCAGTAGTCCCGGGACAGTCTACGAGCAGTACTTC	CASSPGTVYEQYF
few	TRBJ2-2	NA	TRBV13	TGTGCCAGCAGCTCAGATAGCGGTAGATTTTCTAACACCGGGGAGCTGTTTTTT	CASSSDSGRFSNTGELFF
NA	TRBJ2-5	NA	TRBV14	TGTGCCAGCAGCCAAGTTTTCGAGACCCAGTACTTC	CASSQVFETQYF
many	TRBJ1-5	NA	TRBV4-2	TGTGCCAGCAGCCAAGAGGGCCTGTGGCCCCAGCATTTT	CASSQEGLWPQHF
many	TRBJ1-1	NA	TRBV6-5	TGTGCCAGCAATTCCCTACCAGGGTACACTGAAGCTTTCTTT	CASNSLPGYTEAFF
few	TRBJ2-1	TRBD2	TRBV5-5	TGTGCCAGCAGCTTGGCAGTATTGGCGGGAGACAATGAGCAGTTCTTC	CASSLAVLAGDNEQFF
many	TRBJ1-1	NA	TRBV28	TGTGCCAGCAGTTTTCGGGGAAGAACTGAAGCTTTCTTT	CASSFRGRTEAFF
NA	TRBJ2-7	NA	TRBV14	TGTGCCAGCAGCAACGGGCAGCGGTACGAGCAGTACTTC	CASSNGQRYEQYF
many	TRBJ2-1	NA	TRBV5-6	TGTGCCAGCAGCTCCAAGTCGGGGTTTCTTATATACAATGAGCAGTTCTTC	CASSSKSGFLIYNEQFF
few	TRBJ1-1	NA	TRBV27	TGTGCCAGCAGTTTAGTGACAGGCCACCTTGAAGCTCTCTTT	CASSLVTGHLEALF
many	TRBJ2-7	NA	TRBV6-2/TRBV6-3	TGTGCCACCGGGACGGTCTACGAGCAGTACTTC	CATGTVYEQYF
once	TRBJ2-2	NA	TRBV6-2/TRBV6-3	TGTGCCAGCAGTTGTGACTCTGGGTCGGCGAACACCAGGGAGCTGTTTTTT	CASSCDSGSANTRELFF
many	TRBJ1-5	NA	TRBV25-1	TGTGCCAGCAGTGAATCCTCTAGCAATCAGCCCCAGCATTTT	CASSESSSNQPQHF
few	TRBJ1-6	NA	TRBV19	TGTGCCAGTAGTATCGGGAGCAGGGCTGGGTATTCACCCCTCCACTTT	CASSIGSRAGYSPLHF
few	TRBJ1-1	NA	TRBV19	TGTGCCAGTAGTATCACAGTGAACACTGAAGCTTTCTTT	CASSITVNTEAFF
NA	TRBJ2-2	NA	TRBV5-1	TGCGCCAGCAGCTTGGACGCGGCAGGTTGGAACACCGGGGAGCTGTTTTTT	CASSLDAAGWNTGELFF
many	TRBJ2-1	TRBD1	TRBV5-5	TGTGCCAGCAGCTGGGACAGGGGGAACAATGAGCAGTTCTTC	CASSWDRGNNEQFF
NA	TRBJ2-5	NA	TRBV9	TGTGCCAGCAGCGTAGGAGGGGGTCCGGGAGAGACCCAGTACTTC	CASSVGGGPGETQYF
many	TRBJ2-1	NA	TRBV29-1	TGCAGCGTTCAGCCTCCTTTCAGCGGTGAGCAGTTCTTC	CSVQPPFSGEQFF
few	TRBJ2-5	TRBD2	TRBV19	TGTGCCAGTAGTATAATGGGACTAGCGGGGGAAGAGACCCAGTACTTC	CASSIMGLAGEETQYF
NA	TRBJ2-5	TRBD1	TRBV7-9	TGTGCCAGCAGCCAACGACAGGGGGCTTGGGAGACCCAGTACTTC	CASSQRQGAWETQYF
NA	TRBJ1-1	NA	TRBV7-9	TGTGCCAGCAGCTTAATCGTGGTCGGGGCCGGGACTGAAGCTTTCTTT	CASSLIVVGAGTEAFF
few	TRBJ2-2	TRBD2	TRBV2	TGTGCCAGCAGTGAAGCGCAAAAAGCGGGAGCAACCGGGGAGCTGTTTTTT	CASSEAQKAGATGELFF
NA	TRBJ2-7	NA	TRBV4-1	TGCGCCAGCAGCCAAGATCGGGTCACCGCGGGCGAGAAGTACTTC	CASSQDRVTAGEKYF
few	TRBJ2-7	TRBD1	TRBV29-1	TGCAGCGTTGGGGACAGGGGCATTGACTACGAGCAGTACTTC	CSVGDRGIDYEQYF
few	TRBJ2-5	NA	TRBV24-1	TGTGCCACCAGTAGTTGGGGTCAAGAGACCCAGTACTTC	CATSSWGQETQYF
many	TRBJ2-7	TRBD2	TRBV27	TGTGCCAGCAGTCCTGGGACCGCCGCGGGAGGCGAGCAGTACTTC	CASSPGTAAGGEQYF
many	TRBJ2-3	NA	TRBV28	TGTGCCAGCACCCCCTTAGGAGATACGCAGTATTTT	CASTPLGDTQYF
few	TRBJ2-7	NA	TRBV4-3	TGCGCCAGCAGCCAAGTAACAACCGGGACGGGGGAGTACGAGCAGTACTTC	CASSQVTTGTGEYEQYF
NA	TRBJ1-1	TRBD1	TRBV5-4	TGTGCCAGCAGCTTTGGACAGGGTAATTTGGAAGCTTTCTTT	CASSFGQGNLEAFF
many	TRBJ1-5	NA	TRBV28	TGTGCCAGCAGTTTCCCCCCAGGGAGGACTCAGCCCCAGCATTTT	CASSFPPGRTQPQHF
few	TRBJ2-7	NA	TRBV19	TGTGCCAGTAGTCCCTCAGGGCAAAGTACCTACGAGCAGTACTTC	CASSPSGQSTYEQYF